This T cell receptor beta chain was documented in a study of cytomegalovirus exposure and HLA in healthy donors. Primers included in the PCR were 60 Vbeta and 13 Jbeta primers. Assay used: immunoSEQ multiplex PCR; TCRdb lists only in-frame clones, some missing. The sample includes 80,000 to 100,000 clones, 81% of them seen just once. The V gene end was trimmed by 6 bases and the J gene end by 4 bases; junction bases not matched to a gene: 7. Germline loops: CDR1 LGHNT, CDR2 FRNRAP. CDR3 length: 15 amino acids. The clonotype was recovered from a man in his forties in good health and CMV-seronegative. The chain has TRBV12-5 and TRBJ2-5; 11 bases agree with TRBD1. The sample consisted of PBMCs. CDR3 in amino acids: CASGQDRGLGETQYF. CDR3 in DNA: TGTGCTAGTGGACAGGACAGGGGGCTAGGAGAGACCCAGTACTTC.